The 13 T cell receptor beta chains listed next were all sequenced from one sample in a study of T cell responses to AZD1222 COVID-19 vaccine. TCRdb's copy holds only in-frame clones and misses some; the assay was immunoSEQ multiplex PCR. Here the sample spans about 200,000 clones, about 92% being singletons. The specimen comprised peripheral blood, sampled 28 days after the second dose of the MenACWY control vaccine. These receptors all come from an adult who received the MenACWY meningococcal vaccine as a control.

This chain links TRBV28 with TRBJ1-3; D not certain. Per the germline V gene, CDR1 is MDHEN and CDR2 is SYDVKM. This CDR3 region has 16 residues. The V and J ends lost 6 bases and 0 bases respectively, with 15 bases between them. The CDR3 protein is CASRAPGRSSGNTIYF. The CDR3, as DNA: TGTGCCAGCAGGGCCCCCGGCCGAAGCTCTGGAAACACCATATATTTT.

The chain recombines TRBV7-3 with TRBJ1-1; D call uncertain. This CDR3 is 13 amino acids long. Trimming stripped 5 bases from V and 1 base from J, with 8 bases between. The germline gives CDR1 SGHTA, CDR2 FQGTGA. The CDR3 protein is CASSPYENTEAFF. The CDR3, as DNA: TGTGCCAGCAGCCCATATGAGAACACTGAAGCTTTCTTT.

V usage is TRBV29-1 and J usage is TRBJ1-2; possible D gene TRBD1, 5 bases. V lost 3 bases to trimming and J lost 6 bases, with 14 bases between them. This CDR3 comprises 13 residues. Germline V CDR1 and CDR2: SQVTM, ANQGSEA. The DNA of the CDR3 is TGCAGCGTTGACGTGACAGTAGTCGATGGCTACACCTTC. Translation gives CSVDVTVVDGYTF.

V gene TRBV6-2 or TRBV6-3 combines with J gene TRBJ2-1; D call uncertain. The V and J ends lost 0 bases and 15 bases respectively, with 9 bases between them. The V gene's germline CDR1 is MNHEY and CDR2 SVGEGT. The length of the CDR3 is 11 residues. The DNA for the CDR3 is TGTGCCAGCAGTTACTCTGGTAATCTGTTCTTC. Amino acid sequence: CASSYSGNLFF.

CDR3 DNA sequence: TGTGCCTGTGGGGCCGGGGCAGGAGCCACCGGGGAGCTGTTTTTT. This codes for CACGAGAGATGELFF. This chain connects TRBV30 to TRBJ2-2; D possibly matches TRBD1 or TRBD2 (5 bases each). Trimming took 6 bases from V and 4 from J, leaving 18 bases between them. Germline V gene lookup returns CDR1 GTSNPN and CDR2 SVGIG (reference sequence). CDR3 length equals 15 residues.

This chain uses TRBV20-1 with TRBJ1-3; 8 nucleotides match TRBD1. The CDR3 contains 18 residues. Per germline, CDR1 DFQATT and CDR2 SNEGSKA (reference sequence). V lost 3 bases to trimming and J lost 7 bases; unmatched junction nucleotides: 20. The CDR3 nucleotides are TGCAGTGCTAGTCTCGGACAGGGAGTACTCGGGGGATTGAACACCATATATTTT. Amino acid sequence: CSASLGQGVLGGLNTIYF.

V gene TRBV27 combines with J gene TRBJ2-1; D is undetermined. The CDR3 runs 11 residues. Germline V gene data show CDR1 as MNHEY and CDR2 as SMNVEV (reference sequence). V was cut by 3 bases and J by 6 bases, with 3 bases left in between. The CDR3 sequence is CASSFGNEQFF. In nucleotides, the CDR3 is TGTGCCAGCAGTTTCGGCAATGAGCAGTTCTTC.

This clone was counted only a few times. The chain joins TRBV6-5 to TRBJ1-3; perhaps TRBD1 as D (6 bases). Germline V gives CDR1 MNHEY, CDR2 SVGAGI. This CDR3 contains 14 residues. Trimming pared 6 bases from V and 0 bases from J, leaving 9 bases between. DNA of the CDR3: TGTGCCAGCAGATGGACAGCCTCTGGAAACACCATATATTTT. It yields the protein CASRWTASGNTIYF.

The chain carries TRBV5-4 and TRBJ2-1; perhaps TRBD2 as D (5 bases). Germline assignment: CDR1 SGHNT and CDR2 YYREEE (reference sequence). The ends were cut back, 5 bases at V and 6 bases at J, with 18 bases in the middle. The CDR3 spans 15 residues. The CDR3 DNA is TGTGCCAGCAGATCTGGCGGTAGCGAGATCAATGAGCAGTTCTTC. Its translation: CASRSGGSEINEQFF.

This chain connects TRBV5-1 to TRBJ1-4; D is possibly TRBD1 (6 bases). Germline loops: CDR1 SGHRS, CDR2 YFSETQ. The CDR3 is made up of 15 amino acids. The V gene lost 0 bases and the J gene lost 8 bases, with 14 bases spanning the gap. The CDR3 DNA reads TGCGCCAGCAGCTTGGGGCTGGGGGCAGAGGAAAAACTGTTTTTT. Protein product: CASSLGLGAEEKLFF.

V gene TRBV14 combines with J gene TRBJ1-1; D is unclear. This CDR3 is 12 amino acids long. CDR1 SGHDN and CDR2 FVKESK come from the germline V gene. V was clipped by 7 bases and J by 5 bases, with 11 bases between them. In nucleotides, the CDR3 is TGTGCCAGCAAAAGGGAGGGAACTGAAGCTTTCTTT. It yields the protein CASKREGTEAFF.

The J gene is TRBJ1-6, the V gene TRBV9; D is unresolved. Trimming removed 7 bases at V and 0 bases at J, with 11 bases between. Per germline, CDR1 SGDLS and CDR2 YYNGEE. This CDR3 spans 15 amino acids. CDR3 sequence: CASGPWSSYNSPLHF. DNA of the CDR3: TGTGCCAGCGGTCCGTGGAGCTCCTATAATTCACCCCTCCACTTT.

The gene calls are TRBV13 and TRBJ2-7, with D uncertain. The CDR3 contains 16 residues. Between the trimmed V and J ends, which lost 5 bases and 2 bases, there was a span of 19 bases. Germline V CDR1 and CDR2: PRHDT, FYEKMQ (reference sequence). The DNA for the CDR3 is TGTGCCAGCAGCACACTTACAGAAAACGCGCCCTACGAGCAGTACTTC. Its protein product is CASSTLTENAPYEQYF.